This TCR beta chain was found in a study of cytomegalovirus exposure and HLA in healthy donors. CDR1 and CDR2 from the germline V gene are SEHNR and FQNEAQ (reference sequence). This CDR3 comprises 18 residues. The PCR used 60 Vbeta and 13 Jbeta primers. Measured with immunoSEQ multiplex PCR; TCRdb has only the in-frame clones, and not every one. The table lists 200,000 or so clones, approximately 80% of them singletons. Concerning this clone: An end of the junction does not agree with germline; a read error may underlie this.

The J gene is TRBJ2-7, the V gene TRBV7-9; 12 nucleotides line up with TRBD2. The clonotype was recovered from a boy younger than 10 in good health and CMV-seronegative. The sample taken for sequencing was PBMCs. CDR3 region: CSSSSHELTSGSFYEQYF. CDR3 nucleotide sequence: TGTTCCAGCAGCTCGCATGAGCTGACTAGCGGGAGCTTCTACGAGCAGTACTTC.